This T cell receptor beta chain was identified in a study of Tregs in tolerant kidney transplant recipients. V shed 5 bases and J shed 6 bases, with 14 bases lying between them. The CDR3 contains 13 residues. Germline assignment: CDR1 SGDLS and CDR2 YYNGEE. Related graft donors supplied nonmyeloablative bone marrow transplants, and mixed chimerism was transient. Sequenced by immunoSEQ multiplex PCR; TCRdb stores in-frame clones only, minus some. There are about 55,000 clones in the sample; 91% occur only once, and 15% lies in the top ten. This chain links TRBV9 with TRBJ1-1; tentatively, D is TRBD1 (5 bases). This clonotype originated in a human patient who received a combined kidney and bone marrow transplant. Some of the T cells may derive from the graft donor. The sequenced sample was CD8+ T cells from blood (PBMCs), obtained 24 months after the transplant. CDR3 sequence reads: CASSSGGSPEAFF. DNA for the CDR3: TGTGCCAGCAGTTCCGGGGGTAGTCCTGAAGCTTTCTTT.